The 27 T cell receptor beta chains given below trace back to one sample, sequenced in a study of blood T cells in healthy people across ages. A sample-barcoded 5' primer and a J-beta primer mix were used in a second PCR of roughly 7 to 11 cycles. Via MiXCR, TCRdb re-called the 5' RACE reads, giving one row per CDR3 protein. The sample includes about 1.1 million distinct CDR3 sequences, 35% to 40% of them seen just once. Sample: blood. These receptors were taken from a man aged 18 to 29 in good health.

With respect to this clonotype: A much more abundant neighbour one base away suggests this may be a read error. The chain carries TRBV10-3 and TRBJ2-3; no reliable D call. CDR3 length equals 14 residues. The germline CDR1 and CDR2 sequences are ENHRY and SYGVKD. This chain's CDR3 is CTISGNSLSDTQYF. In DNA, the CDR3 is TGTACCATCAGTGGGAATAGCCTGTCAGATACGCAGTATTTT.

This clonotype was seen only once. This may be a read error: a much more frequent sequence differs by one nucleotide. The genes are TRBV6-1 and TRBJ1-2; a possible D gene is TRBD1 (6 bases). The CDR3 extends over 17 amino acids. CDR1 is MNHNS and CDR2 is SASEGT in the germline V gene. V lost 5 bases, J lost 0 bases, and 19 bases lay in between. This CDR3 is CASSITSGTRANYGYTF. The CDR3 DNA sequence: TGTGCCAGCAGTATTACCTCCGGGACAAGAGCTAACTATGGCTACACCTTC.

The rearrangement uses TRBV4-1 and TRBJ1-1; D gene ambiguous. Germline CDR1 MGHRA, CDR2 YSYEKL. V dropped 4 bases and J dropped 0 bases, with 12 bases sitting between them. The CDR3 covers 15 residues. CDR3 sequence (DNA): TGCGCCAGCAGCCCACGACACCTCCTGAACACTGAAGCTTTCTTT. Its translation: CASSPRHLLNTEAFF.

As to this clonotype: Just one base apart from a much larger clone, this may be a read error. The chain carries TRBV4-2 and TRBJ2-5; D unclear. This CDR3 region has 13 residues. Germline CDR1 LGHNA, CDR2 YNFKEQ. V was cut by 1 base and J by 11 bases, with 14 bases left in between. The CDR3 here is CASSQAGGNEQYF. DNA of the CDR3: TGTGCCAGCAGCCAAGCGGGTGGCAATGAGCAGTACTTC.

J is TRBJ1-4 and V is TRBV3-1; D is perhaps TRBD1 (6 bases). This CDR3 contains 14 residues. V dropped 4 bases and J dropped 8 bases, with 14 bases sitting between them. Germline-derived CDR1 and CDR2 are LGHDT and YNNKEL (reference sequence). CDR3 residues: CASSRRTEREKLFF. CDR3 nucleotides: TGTGCCAGCAGCCGGCGGACAGAGAGGGAAAAACTGTTTTTT. Supplemented by reference TRBV3-1 and TRBJ1-4, the full variable domain reads DTAVSQTPKYLVTQMGNDKSIKCEQNLGHDTMYWYKQDSKKFLKIMFSYNNKELIINETVPNRFSPKSPDKAHLNLHINSLELGDSAVYFCASSRRTEREKLFFGSGTQLSVL.

Comment on this clonotype: An end of the junction differs from the germline gene, which may be a read error. The rearrangement links TRBV7-2 to TRBJ1-1; perhaps TRBD1 as D (5 bases). Germline CDR1 and CDR2: SGHTA and FQGNSA. The CDR3 is 17 residues long. The CDR3 here is CGSSLVGVGPGGTEAFF. The CDR3 DNA reads as TGTGGCAGCAGCTTAGTAGGGGTCGGGCCGGGAGGGACTGAAGCTTTCTTT.

The V call is TRBV28, the J call TRBJ1-1, with 7 bases that match TRBD1. The CDR3 consists of 15 residues. Germline V gives CDR1 MDHEN, CDR2 SYDVKM. V shed 6 bases, J shed 4 bases, and the junction held 11 bases outside the gene matches. CDR3: CASSPITGDGTEAFF. For the CDR3, the DNA is TGTGCCAGCAGCCCGATTACAGGGGATGGCACTGAAGCTTTCTTT.

This clonotype occurred a few times. The V call is TRBV7-9, the J call TRBJ1-1; D may be TRBD1 (5 bases). CDR3 length equals 16 residues. The V end lost 6 bases, the J end lost 4 bases, and 21 bases lay between the germline ends. CDR1 is SEHNR and CDR2 is FQNEAQ in the germline V gene (reference sequence). The CDR3 DNA follows: TGTGCCAGCAGTCCCATGAACAGGTTATACCCCACTGAAGCTTTCTTT. Amino acids: CASSPMNRLYPTEAFF.

J is TRBJ2-6 and V is TRBV5-1; no clear D. The V gene's germline CDR1 is SGHRS and CDR2 YFSETQ. V was pared by 3 bases and J by 0 bases, with 13 bases between. The CDR3 is 17 amino acids. CDR3 amino acids: CASSWRTVSSGANVLTF. The CDR3 DNA reads TGCGCCAGCAGCTGGCGGACGGTTAGCTCTGGGGCCAACGTCCTGACTTTC. Complete variable domain (other parts from reference TRBV5-1 and TRBJ2-6): KAGVTQTPRYLIKTRGQQVTLSCSPISGHRSVSWYQQTPGQGLQFLFEYFSETQRNKGNFPGRFSGRQFSNSRSEMNVSTLELGDSALYLCASSWRTVSSGANVLTFGAGSRLTVL.

V usage is TRBV6-1 and J usage is TRBJ2-1; D may correspond to TRBD1 or TRBD2 (5 bases each). The CDR3 contains 19 residues. V lost 6 bases and J 5 bases, leaving 29 bases between the germline ends. The germline gives CDR1 MNHNS, CDR2 SASEGT. The CDR3 here is CASSTRAGSGPPRDNEQFF. CDR3 nucleotides: TGTGCCAGCAGCACCAGAGCAGGATCGGGACCGCCGAGGGACAATGAGCAGTTCTTC.

The CDR3 reads CASSLGVGDSTPEAFF. The CDR3 bases are TGTGCCAGCAGTTTAGGGGTTGGGGACAGCACCCCTGAAGCTTTCTTT. V and J are TRBV28 and TRBJ1-1, with 7 bases fitting TRBD1. Germline-derived CDR1 and CDR2 are MDHEN and SYDVKM. With V trimmed by 2 bases and J by 6 bases, 12 bases remained unmatched. CDR3 length: 16 residues.

This clonotype was counted between two and nine times. The J gene is TRBJ2-3, the V gene TRBV7-9; D is possibly TRBD2 (5 bases). The CDR3 covers 16 residues. V was pared by 8 bases and J by 0 bases, with 18 bases between. Per the germline V gene, CDR1 is SEHNR and CDR2 is FQNEAQ (reference sequence). The CDR3 region has the DNA TGTGCCAGCTCAAGAGGGTCTCCCGCCAGCACAGATACGCAGTATTTT. Residues: CASSRGSPASTDTQYF.

V usage is TRBV7-2 and J usage is TRBJ2-3; weak D call: TRBD1 (6 bases). The V end lost 4 bases, the J end lost 0 bases, and 17 bases lay between the germline ends. The germline V gene has CDR1 SGHTA and CDR2 FQGNSA. The CDR3 is 17 amino acids. The CDR3, as DNA: TGTGCCAGCAGCTCGAGGGCAGGGGCTATTAGCACAGATACGCAGTATTTT. Translating it yields CASSSRAGAISTDTQYF.

The V and J genes are TRBV14 and TRBJ2-1, with D unclear. Germline lookup yields CDR1 SGHDN and CDR2 FVKESK. The CDR3 is made up of 12 amino acids. V gave up 1 base and J gave up 9 bases, with 7 bases separating them. The CDR3, as DNA: TGTGCCAGCAGCCAAGTTGTAAGTGAGCAGTTCTTC. This translates into CASSQVVSEQFF. The full variable domain, in which reference TRBV14 and TRBJ2-1 provide the parts outside the CDR3, is EAGVTQFPSHSVIEKGQTVTLRCDPISGHDNLYWYRRVMGKEIKFLLHFVKESKQDESGMPNNRFLAERTGGTYSTLKVQPAELEDSGVYFCASSQVVSEQFFGPGTRLTVL.

This clonotype has just one count. The chain uses TRBV6-2 or TRBV6-3 and TRBJ1-1; 9 bases map to TRBD1. The CDR3 totals 15 residues. V lost 6 bases and J lost 2; bases outside the gene matches: 7. Germline V lookup: CDR1 MNHEY, CDR2 SVGEGT. CDR3: CASSLMGQGNTEAFF. The CDR3 region has the DNA TGTGCCAGCAGCCTAATGGGACAGGGCAACACTGAAGCTTTCTTT.

The chain combines TRBV5-1 with TRBJ1-1; weak D call: TRBD1 (6 bases). V lost 0 bases, J lost 4 bases, and 16 bases lay in between. CDR1 and CDR2 (germline): SGHRS, YFSETQ. The CDR3 sequence is 16 residues long. The CDR3 DNA sequence: TGCGCCAGCAGCTTGGGACAGGCCCCAGGGATCACTGAAGCTTTCTTT. Translating it yields CASSLGQAPGITEAFF. The full variable domain, with the rest looked up from reference TRBV5-1 and TRBJ1-1, is KAGVTQTPRYLIKTRGQQVTLSCSPISGHRSVSWYQQTPGQGLQFLFEYFSETQRNKGNFPGRFSGRQFSNSRSEMNVSTLELGDSALYLCASSLGQAPGITEAFFGQGTRLTVV.

This sequence joins TRBV6-2 or TRBV6-3 and TRBJ2-1; 7 positions agree with TRBD2. V was clipped by 6 bases and J by 9 bases; unmatched bases: 32. Germline V gives CDR1 MNHEY, CDR2 SVGEGT. The CDR3 is 21 amino acids. CDR3 sequence reads: CASRAKTRKGKSGLDGGEQFF. The CDR3 region has the DNA TGTGCCAGCAGAGCTAAGACAAGAAAAGGGAAGTCAGGACTAGACGGTGGTGAGCAGTTCTTC.

In its sample, this clonotype was seen a few times. V usage is TRBV10-3 and J usage is TRBJ2-7; D is unclear. Germline CDR1 ENHRY, CDR2 SYGVKD. This CDR3 has 12 residues. Trimming shortened V by 4 bases and J by 7 bases, and 11 bases separated the two germline ends. CDR3 amino acids: CAISAQLVEQYF. In DNA, the CDR3 is TGTGCCATCAGTGCGCAGTTAGTTGAGCAGTACTTC.

This clonotype was observed a few times. The DNA of the CDR3 is TGTGCCAGCAGCTTTCTGCCCGGGACAGGGAACAATGAGCAGTTCTTC. Protein product: CASSFLPGTGNNEQFF. This rearrangement joins TRBV7-3 to TRBJ2-1, with 9 nucleotides matching TRBD1. CDR1 SGHTA and CDR2 FQGTGA come from the germline V gene. Losses at the gene ends were 3 bases for V and 5 bases for J; bases not matched to a gene: 8. The CDR3 is 16 amino acids.

V usage is TRBV6-6 and J usage is TRBJ2-1; D could derive from TRBD1 or TRBD2 (5 bases each). The V end was cut by 8 bases, the J end by 13 bases, with 18 bases between. CDR3 length equals 12 residues. Per germline, CDR1 MNHNY and CDR2 SVGAGI (reference sequence). The CDR3 protein is CASFYSQGTQFF. The CDR3 nucleotides read TGTGCCAGCTTTTACTCGCAAGGGACCCAGTTCTTC.

This chain connects TRBV6-2 or TRBV6-3 to TRBJ1-3; D is ambiguous. Trimming took off 6 bases at V and 0 bases at J, with 9 bases between the two ends. This CDR3 region has 14 residues. Germline V gives CDR1 MNHEY, CDR2 SVGEGT. The CDR3 DNA is TGTGCCAGCAGGCTCGTCGGCTCTGGAAACACCATATATTTT. Translated: CASRLVGSGNTIYF.

V usage is TRBV6-5 and J usage is TRBJ1-2; possible D gene TRBD1, 5 bases. Trimming pared 2 bases from V and 0 bases from J, leaving 19 bases between. This CDR3 has 18 residues. CDR1 is MNHEY and CDR2 is SVGAGI in the germline V gene. The DNA of the CDR3 is TGTGCCAGCAGTTACGGTGGGGGTGCTGCCGTCCCTAACTATGGCTACACCTTC. This codes for CASSYGGGAAVPNYGYTF.

This clonotype turned up a few times. The chain couples TRBV6-2 or TRBV6-3 to TRBJ1-5, with TRBD1 matching over 10 bases. This CDR3 has 16 amino acids. V was clipped by 6 bases and J by 3 bases; unmatched bases: 8. Germline V gives CDR1 MNHEY, CDR2 SVGEGT. In DNA, the CDR3 is TGTGCCAGCAGCTCTCCGGGACAGGGGAACAATCAGCCCCAGCATTTT. It specifies CASSSPGQGNNQPQHF.

This chain connects TRBV7-2 to TRBJ1-1; tentatively, D is TRBD1 (5 bases). The CDR3 is made up of 12 amino acids. Germline V gene sequence: CDR1 SGHTA, CDR2 FQGNSA. V was trimmed by 4 bases and J by 9 bases, leaving 12 bases between them. CDR3 sequence reads: CASSSSRGKAFF. In DNA, the CDR3 is TGTGCCAGCAGCTCGTCTCGGGGGAAAGCTTTCTTT.

This clonotype turned up a few times. This rearrangement joins TRBV12-3 or TRBV12-4 to TRBJ2-5, with 9 bases identical to TRBD2. The CDR3 consists of 18 residues. The V and J ends lost 3 bases and 2 bases, in that order; junction bases with no gene match: 13. The CDR3: CASSFGASGTQRQETQYF. The CDR3 DNA is TGTGCCAGCAGTTTCGGGGCTAGCGGGACCCAAAGGCAAGAGACCCAGTACTTC.

This clonotype was counted only a few times. The chain carries TRBV12-3 or TRBV12-4 and TRBJ2-3; no firm D call. The CDR3 spans 11 residues. Trimming pared 8 bases from V and 8 bases from J, leaving 11 bases between. The CDR3 spells CASGWSSTQYF. In DNA form, the CDR3 reads TGTGCCAGCGGGTGGTCCAGTACGCAGTATTTT.

In its sample, this clonotype was seen a few times. The chain couples TRBV7-3 to TRBJ2-1; 8 bases align to TRBD2. The V and J ends lost 0 bases and 6 bases, in that order; junction bases with no gene match: 7. CDR3 length: 16 residues. CDR1 is SGHTA and CDR2 is FQGTGA in the germline V gene. The CDR3 loop reads CASSLTGRAGANEQFF. As DNA, the CDR3 is TGTGCCAGCAGCTTAACGGGACGAGCGGGGGCCAATGAGCAGTTCTTC.